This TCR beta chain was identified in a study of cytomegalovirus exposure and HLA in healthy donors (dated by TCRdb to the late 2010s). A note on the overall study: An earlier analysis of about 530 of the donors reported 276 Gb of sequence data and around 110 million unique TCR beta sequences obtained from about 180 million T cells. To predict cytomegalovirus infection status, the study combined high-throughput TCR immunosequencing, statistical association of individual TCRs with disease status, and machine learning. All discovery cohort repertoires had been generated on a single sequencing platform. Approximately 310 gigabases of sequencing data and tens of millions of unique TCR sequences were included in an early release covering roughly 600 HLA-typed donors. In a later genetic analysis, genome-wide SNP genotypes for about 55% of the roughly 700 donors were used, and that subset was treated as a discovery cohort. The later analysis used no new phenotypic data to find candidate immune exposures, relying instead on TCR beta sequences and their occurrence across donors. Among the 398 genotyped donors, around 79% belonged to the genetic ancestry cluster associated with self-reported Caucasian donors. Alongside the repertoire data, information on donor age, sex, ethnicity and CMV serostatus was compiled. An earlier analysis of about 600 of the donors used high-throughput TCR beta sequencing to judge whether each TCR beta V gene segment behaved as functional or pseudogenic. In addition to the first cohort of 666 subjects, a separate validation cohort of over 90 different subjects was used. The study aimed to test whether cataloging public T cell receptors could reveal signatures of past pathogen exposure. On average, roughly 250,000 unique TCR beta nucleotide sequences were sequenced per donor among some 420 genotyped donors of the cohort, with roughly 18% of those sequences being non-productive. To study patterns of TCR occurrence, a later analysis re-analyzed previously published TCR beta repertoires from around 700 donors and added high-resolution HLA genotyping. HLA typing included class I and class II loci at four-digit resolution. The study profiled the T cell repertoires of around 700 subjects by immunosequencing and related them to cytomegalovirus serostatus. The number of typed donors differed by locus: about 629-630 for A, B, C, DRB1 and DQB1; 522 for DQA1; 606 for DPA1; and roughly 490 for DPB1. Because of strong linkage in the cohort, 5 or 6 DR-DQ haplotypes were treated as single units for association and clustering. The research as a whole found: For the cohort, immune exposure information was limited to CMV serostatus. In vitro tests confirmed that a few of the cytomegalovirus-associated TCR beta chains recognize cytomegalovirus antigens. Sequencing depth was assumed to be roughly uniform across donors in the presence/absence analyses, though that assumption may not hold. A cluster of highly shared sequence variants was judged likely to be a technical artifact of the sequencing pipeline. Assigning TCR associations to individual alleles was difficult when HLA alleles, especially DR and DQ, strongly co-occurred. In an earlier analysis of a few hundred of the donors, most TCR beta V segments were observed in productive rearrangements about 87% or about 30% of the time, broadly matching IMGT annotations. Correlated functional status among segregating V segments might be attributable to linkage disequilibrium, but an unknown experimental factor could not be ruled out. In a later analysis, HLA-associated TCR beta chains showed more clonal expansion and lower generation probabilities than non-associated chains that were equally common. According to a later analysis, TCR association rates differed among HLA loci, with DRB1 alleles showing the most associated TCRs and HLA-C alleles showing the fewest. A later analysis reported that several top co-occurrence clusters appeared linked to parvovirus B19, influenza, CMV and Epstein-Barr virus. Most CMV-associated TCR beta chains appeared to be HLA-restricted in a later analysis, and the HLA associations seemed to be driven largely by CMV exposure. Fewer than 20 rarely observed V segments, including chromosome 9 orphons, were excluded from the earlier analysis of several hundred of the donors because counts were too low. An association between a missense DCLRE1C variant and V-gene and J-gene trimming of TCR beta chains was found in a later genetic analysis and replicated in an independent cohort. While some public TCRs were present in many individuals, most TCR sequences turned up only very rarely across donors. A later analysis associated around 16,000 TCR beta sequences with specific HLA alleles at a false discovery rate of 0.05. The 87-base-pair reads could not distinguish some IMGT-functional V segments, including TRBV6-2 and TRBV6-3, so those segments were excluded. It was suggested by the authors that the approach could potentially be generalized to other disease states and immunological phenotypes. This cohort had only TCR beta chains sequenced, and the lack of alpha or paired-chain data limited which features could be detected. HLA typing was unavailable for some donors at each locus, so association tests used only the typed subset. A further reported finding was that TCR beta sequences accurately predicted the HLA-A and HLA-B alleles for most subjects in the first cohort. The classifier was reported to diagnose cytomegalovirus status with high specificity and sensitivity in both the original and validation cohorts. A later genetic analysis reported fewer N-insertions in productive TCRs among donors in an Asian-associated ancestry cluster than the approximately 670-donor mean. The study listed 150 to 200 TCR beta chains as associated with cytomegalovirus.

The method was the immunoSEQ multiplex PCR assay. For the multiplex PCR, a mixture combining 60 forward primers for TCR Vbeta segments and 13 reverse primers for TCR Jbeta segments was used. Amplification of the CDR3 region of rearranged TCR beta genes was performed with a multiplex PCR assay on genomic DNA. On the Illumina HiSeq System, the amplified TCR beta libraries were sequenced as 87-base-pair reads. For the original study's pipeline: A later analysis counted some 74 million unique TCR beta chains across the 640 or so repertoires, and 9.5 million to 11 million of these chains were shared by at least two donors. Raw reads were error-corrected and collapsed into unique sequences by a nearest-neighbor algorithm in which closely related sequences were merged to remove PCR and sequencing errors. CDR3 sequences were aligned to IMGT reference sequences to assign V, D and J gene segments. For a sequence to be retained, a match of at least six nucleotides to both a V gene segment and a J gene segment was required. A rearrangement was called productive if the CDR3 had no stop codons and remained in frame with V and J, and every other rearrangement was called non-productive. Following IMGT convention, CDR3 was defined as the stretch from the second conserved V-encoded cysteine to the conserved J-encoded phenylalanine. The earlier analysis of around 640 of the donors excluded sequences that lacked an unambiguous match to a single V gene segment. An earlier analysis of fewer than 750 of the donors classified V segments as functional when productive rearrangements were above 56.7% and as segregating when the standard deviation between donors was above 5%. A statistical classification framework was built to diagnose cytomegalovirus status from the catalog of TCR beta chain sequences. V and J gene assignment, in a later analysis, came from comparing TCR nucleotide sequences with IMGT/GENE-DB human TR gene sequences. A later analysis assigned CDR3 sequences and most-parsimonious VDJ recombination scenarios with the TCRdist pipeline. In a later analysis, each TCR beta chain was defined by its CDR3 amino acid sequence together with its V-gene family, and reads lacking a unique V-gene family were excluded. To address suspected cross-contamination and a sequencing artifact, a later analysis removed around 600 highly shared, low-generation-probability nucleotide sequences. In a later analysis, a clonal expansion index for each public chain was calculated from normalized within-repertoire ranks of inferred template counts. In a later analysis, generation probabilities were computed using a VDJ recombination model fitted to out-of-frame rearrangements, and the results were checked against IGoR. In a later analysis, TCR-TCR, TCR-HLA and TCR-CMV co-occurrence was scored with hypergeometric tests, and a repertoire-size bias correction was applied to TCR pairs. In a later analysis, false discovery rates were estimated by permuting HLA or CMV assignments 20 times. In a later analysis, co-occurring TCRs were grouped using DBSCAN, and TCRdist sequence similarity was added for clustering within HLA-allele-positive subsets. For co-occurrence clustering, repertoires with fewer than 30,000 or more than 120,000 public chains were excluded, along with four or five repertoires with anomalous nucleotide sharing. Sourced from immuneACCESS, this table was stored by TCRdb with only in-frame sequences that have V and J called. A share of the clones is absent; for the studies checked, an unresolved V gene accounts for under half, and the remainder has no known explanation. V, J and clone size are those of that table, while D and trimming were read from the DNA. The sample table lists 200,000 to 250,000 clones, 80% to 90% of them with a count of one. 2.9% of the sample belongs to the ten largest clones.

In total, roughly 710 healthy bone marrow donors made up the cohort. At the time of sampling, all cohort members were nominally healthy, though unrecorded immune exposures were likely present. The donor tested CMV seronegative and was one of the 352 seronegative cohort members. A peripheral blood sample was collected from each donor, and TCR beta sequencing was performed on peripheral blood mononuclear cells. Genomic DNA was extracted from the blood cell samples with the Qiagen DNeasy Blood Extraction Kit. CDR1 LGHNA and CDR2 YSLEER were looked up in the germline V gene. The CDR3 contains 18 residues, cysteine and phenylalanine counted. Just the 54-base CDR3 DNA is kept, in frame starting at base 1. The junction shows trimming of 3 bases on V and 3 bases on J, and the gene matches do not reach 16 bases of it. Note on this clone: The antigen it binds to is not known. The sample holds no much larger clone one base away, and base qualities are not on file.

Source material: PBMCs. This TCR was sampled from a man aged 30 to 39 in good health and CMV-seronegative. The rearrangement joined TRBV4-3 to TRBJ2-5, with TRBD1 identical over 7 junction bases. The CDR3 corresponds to CASSQAIDREGWKETQYF. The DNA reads TGCGCCAGCAGCCAGGCAATCGACAGGGAAGGGTGGAAAGAGACCCAGTACTTC.